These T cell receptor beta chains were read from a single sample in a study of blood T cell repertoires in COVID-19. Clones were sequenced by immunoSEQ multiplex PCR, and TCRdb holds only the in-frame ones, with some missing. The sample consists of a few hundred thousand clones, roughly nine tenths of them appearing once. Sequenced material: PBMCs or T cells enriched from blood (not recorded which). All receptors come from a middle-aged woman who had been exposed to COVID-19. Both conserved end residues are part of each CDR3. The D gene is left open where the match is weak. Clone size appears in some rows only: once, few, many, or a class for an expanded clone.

cdr3_aa: CSVSTGLTDTQYF
cdr3_nt: TGCAGCGTTTCTACAGGGCTCACAGATACGCAGTATTTT
j_call: TRBJ2-3
clone_size: .
v_call: TRBV29-1
d_call: .
cdr3_length: 13

cdr3_aa: CASSRGQDEKLFF
cdr3_nt: TGTGCCAGCTCACGTGGACAGGATGAAAAACTGTTTTTT
j_call: TRBJ1-4
clone_size: many
v_call: TRBV18
d_call: TRBD1
cdr3_length: 13

cdr3_aa: CASSPSPPDTQYF
cdr3_nt: TGTGCCAGCTCTCCCTCCCCCCCAGATACGCAGTATTTT
j_call: TRBJ2-3
clone_size: .
v_call: TRBV18
d_call: .
cdr3_length: 13

cdr3_aa: CASSENYITDSYYGYTF
cdr3_nt: TGTGCCAGCAGTGAAAATTATATTACGGACAGCTACTATGGCTACACCTTC
j_call: TRBJ1-2
clone_size: .
v_call: TRBV2
d_call: .
cdr3_length: 17

cdr3_aa: CASSSNAAVRTDTQYF
cdr3_nt: TGCGCCAGCAGCTCTAACGCCGCTGTCCGCACAGATACGCAGTATTTT
j_call: TRBJ2-3
clone_size: once
v_call: TRBV5-1
d_call: .
cdr3_length: 16

cdr3_aa: CASSGGQGEETQYF
cdr3_nt: TGTGCCAGCAGCGGAGGACAGGGGGAAGAGACCCAGTACTTC
j_call: TRBJ2-5
clone_size: .
v_call: TRBV2
d_call: TRBD1
cdr3_length: 14

cdr3_aa: CASTQGQELSGANVLTF
cdr3_nt: TGTGCCAGCACACAGGGACAGGAACTCTCTGGGGCCAACGTCCTGACTTTC
j_call: TRBJ2-6
clone_size: .
v_call: TRBV9
d_call: TRBD1
cdr3_length: 17

cdr3_aa: CASSEGGDETQYF
cdr3_nt: TGTGCCAGCAGTGAAGGTGGAGATGAGACCCAGTACTTC
j_call: TRBJ2-5
clone_size: .
v_call: TRBV25-1
d_call: .
cdr3_length: 13

cdr3_aa: CASSPRGQETQYF
cdr3_nt: TGTGCCAGCAGCCCCCGGGGGCAAGAGACCCAGTACTTC
j_call: TRBJ2-5
clone_size: .
v_call: TRBV7-9
d_call: .
cdr3_length: 13

cdr3_aa: CASSATGDTEAFF
cdr3_nt: TGTGCCAGCAGCGCCACAGGGGACACTGAAGCTTTCTTT
j_call: TRBJ1-1
clone_size: .
v_call: TRBV7-8
d_call: TRBD1
cdr3_length: 13

cdr3_aa: CASSQDPGAGYTF
cdr3_nt: TGTGCCAGCAGCCAAGATCCTGGGGCCGGCTACACCTTC
j_call: TRBJ1-2
clone_size: .
v_call: TRBV4-2
d_call: .
cdr3_length: 13